In its sample, the clone carrying this TCR beta chain was seen a few times. No antigen is known for it. CDR1 is MDHEN and CDR2 is SYDVKM in the germline V gene. This CDR3 region has 17 residues. V lost 6 bases and J lost 4; bases outside the gene matches: 17. This sample is drawn from a study of cytomegalovirus exposure and HLA in healthy donors. Overall study findings and caveats: Among the sequence variants, a highly shared cluster was likely an artifact of sequencing. Most CMV-associated TCR beta chains were later found to appear HLA-restricted.

It was with 60 Vbeta and 13 Jbeta primers that the PCR ran. Data came from immunoSEQ multiplex PCR; TCRdb stores just in-frame clones and leaves some out. The sample records about 140,000 clones, 80% being singletons. The receptor's source is a man in his forties in good health and CMV-seronegative. Sequencing input: PBMCs. The chain has TRBV28 and TRBJ1-2; 7 bases agree with TRBD1. DNA for the CDR3: TGTGCCAGCAGCTCCGGGACAGCAACCGGACGCCGCTATGGCTACACCTTC. It encodes CASSSGTATGRRYGYTF.